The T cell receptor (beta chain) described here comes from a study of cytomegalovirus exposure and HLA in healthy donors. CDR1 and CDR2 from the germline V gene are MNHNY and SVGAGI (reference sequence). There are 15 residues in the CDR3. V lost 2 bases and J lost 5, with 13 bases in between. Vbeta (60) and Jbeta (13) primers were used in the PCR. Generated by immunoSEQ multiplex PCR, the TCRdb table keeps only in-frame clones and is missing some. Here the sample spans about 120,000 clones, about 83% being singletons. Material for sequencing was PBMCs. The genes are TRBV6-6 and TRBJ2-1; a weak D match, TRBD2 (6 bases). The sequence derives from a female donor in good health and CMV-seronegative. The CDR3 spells CASSYPTGLHNEQFF. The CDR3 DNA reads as TGTGCCAGCAGTTACCCAACGGGACTTCACAATGAGCAGTTCTTC.